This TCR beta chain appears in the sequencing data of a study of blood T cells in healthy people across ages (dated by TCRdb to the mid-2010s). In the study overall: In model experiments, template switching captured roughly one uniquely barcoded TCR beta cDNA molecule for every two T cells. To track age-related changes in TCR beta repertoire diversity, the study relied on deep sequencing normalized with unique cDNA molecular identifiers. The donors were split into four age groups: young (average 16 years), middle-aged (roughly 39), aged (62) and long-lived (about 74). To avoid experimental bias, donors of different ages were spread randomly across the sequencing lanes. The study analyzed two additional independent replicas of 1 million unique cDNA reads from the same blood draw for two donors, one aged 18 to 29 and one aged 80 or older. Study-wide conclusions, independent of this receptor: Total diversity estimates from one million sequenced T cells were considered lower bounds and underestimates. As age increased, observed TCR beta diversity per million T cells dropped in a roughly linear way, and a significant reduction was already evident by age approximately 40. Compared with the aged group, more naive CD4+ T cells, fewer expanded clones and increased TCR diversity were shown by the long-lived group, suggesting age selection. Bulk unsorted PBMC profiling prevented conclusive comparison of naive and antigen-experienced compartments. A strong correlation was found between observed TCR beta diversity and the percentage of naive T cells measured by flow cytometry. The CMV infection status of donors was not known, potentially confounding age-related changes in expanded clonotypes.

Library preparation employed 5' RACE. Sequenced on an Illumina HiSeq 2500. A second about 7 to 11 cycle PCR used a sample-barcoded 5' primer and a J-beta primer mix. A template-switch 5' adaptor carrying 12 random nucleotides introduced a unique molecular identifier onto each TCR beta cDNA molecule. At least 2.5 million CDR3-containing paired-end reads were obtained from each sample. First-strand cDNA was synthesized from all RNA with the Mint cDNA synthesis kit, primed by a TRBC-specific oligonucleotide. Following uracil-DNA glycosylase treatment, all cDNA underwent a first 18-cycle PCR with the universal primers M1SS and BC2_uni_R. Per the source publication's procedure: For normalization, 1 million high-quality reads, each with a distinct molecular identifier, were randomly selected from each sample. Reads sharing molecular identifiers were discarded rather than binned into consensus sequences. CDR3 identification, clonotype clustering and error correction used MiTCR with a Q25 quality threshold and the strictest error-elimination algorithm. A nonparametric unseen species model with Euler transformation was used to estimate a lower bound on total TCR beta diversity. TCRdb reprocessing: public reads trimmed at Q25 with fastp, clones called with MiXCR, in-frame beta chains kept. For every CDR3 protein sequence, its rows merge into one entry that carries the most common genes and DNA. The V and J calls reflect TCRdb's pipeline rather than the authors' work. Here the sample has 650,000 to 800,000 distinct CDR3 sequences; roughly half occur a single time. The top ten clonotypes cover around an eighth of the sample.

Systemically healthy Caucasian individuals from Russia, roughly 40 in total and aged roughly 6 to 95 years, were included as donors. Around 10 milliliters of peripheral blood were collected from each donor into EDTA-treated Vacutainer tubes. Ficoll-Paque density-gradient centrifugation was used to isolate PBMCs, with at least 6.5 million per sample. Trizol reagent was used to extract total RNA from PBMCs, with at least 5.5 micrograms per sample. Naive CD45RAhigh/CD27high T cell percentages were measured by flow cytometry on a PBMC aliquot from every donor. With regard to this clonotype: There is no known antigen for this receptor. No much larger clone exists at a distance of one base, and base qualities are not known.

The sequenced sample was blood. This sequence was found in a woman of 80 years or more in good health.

The nucleotides are TGCAGTGCTAGAGATCCGGGGACAGGGGCGTACTTC. Translated, this gives CSARDPGTGAYF. The chain links TRBV20-1 with TRBJ2-7, and 10 bases in between align with TRBD1. According to the germline V gene (reference sequence), CDR1 reads DFQATT and CDR2 reads SNEGSKA. V is trimmed back by 0 bases and J by 12 bases, and the junction contains 5 bases that no gene match accounts for. The CDR3 measures 12 amino acids from cysteine to phenylalanine. The read is trimmed to its CDR3 DNA, 36 bases read in frame from base 1.